This entry is about one T cell receptor (beta chain). The sample belongs to a study of cytomegalovirus exposure and HLA in healthy donors. A multiplex PCR was run with 60 Vbeta primers and 13 Jbeta primers. Libraries were prepared by immunoSEQ multiplex PCR; TCRdb keeps only in-frame clonotypes and omits some of them. The table has 150,000 to 200,000 clones, roughly 85% seen once. V lost 2 bases and J 0 bases, leaving 12 bases between the germline ends. This CDR3 is 16 amino acids long. Source material: PBMCs. V gene TRBV5-3 combines with J gene TRBJ1-5; the D gene is possibly TRBD1 (5 bases). TRBV5-3 carries the ORF label, with uncertain function. The receptor comes from a woman aged 25-40 years in good health and CMV-seropositive. CDR3 nucleotides: TGTGCCAGAAGCTTACGACAGCGGGCTAGCAATCAGCCCCAGCATTTT. Amino acid sequence: CARSLRQRASNQPQHF.